The T cell receptor (beta chain) described here comes from a study of cytomegalovirus exposure and HLA in healthy donors. Regarding the study as a whole: In a later analysis, TCR beta V- and J-gene trimming showed a link to a missense DCLRE1C variant. Most of the TCR beta V segments (in an earlier analysis) were productive either about 87% or about 30% of the time. A few CMV-associated chains proved CMV antigen-specific in vitro. After further analysis at a later stage, 17,000 or so TCR beta sequences were associated with HLA alleles at 0.05 false discovery rate.

The PCR employed 60 Vbeta primers together with 13 Jbeta primers. Generated by immunoSEQ multiplex PCR, the TCRdb table keeps only in-frame clones and is missing some. Of 90,000 to 100,000 clones listed, about 74% were seen once; the top ten hold about 2%. Notes on this clone: As yet, its antigen is unknown.

Trimming removed 7 bases from V and 0 bases from J, with 12 bases in between. Per germline, CDR1 PRHDT and CDR2 FYEKMQ (reference sequence). The CDR3 has 14 amino acids. The chain couples TRBV13 to TRBJ1-1; unclear D gene. The origin of this receptor is a male donor in good health and CMV-seronegative. Sample: PBMCs. The CDR3 nucleotides are TGTGCCAGCACCTGGGGAGGGTTGAACACTGAAGCTTTCTTT. Its translation: CASTWGGLNTEAFF.